This T cell receptor (beta chain) was retrieved from a study of HIV-infected patients and healthy controls. This CDR3 has 15 amino acids. Trimming left V 7 bases short and J 1 base short, with 14 bases between. All unsorted peripheral T cells were captured because whole blood was used without fractionation. This clonotype was counted at least ten times. 450 to 600 ng RNA was reverse transcribed with alpha and beta constant-region primers. Alpha and beta chain libraries were made separately by chain-specific third strand synthesis with multiplexing indices. Via MiXCR, TCRdb re-called the 5' RACE reads, giving one row per CDR3 protein. The sample shows more than 15,000 distinct CDR3 sequences, 9% to 15% of them seen only once.

The specimen sequenced was blood. The chain employs TRBV12-3 or TRBV12-4 and TRBJ2-1; D not resolved. The sequence was obtained from an adult in good health. CDR3 residues: CASTTRPLSYNEQFF. The CDR3 bases are TGTGCCAGCACCACAAGGCCACTGTCCTACAATGAGCAGTTCTTC.